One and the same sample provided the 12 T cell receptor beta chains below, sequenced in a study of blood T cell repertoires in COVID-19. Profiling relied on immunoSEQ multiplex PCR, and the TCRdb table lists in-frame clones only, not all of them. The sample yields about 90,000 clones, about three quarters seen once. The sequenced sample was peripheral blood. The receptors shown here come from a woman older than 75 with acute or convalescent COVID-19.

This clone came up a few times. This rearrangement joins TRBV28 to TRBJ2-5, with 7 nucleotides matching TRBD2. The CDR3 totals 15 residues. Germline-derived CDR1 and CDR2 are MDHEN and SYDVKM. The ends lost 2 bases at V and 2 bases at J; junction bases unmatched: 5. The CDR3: CASSLRGVGQETQYF. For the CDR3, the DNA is TGTGCCAGCAGTTTACGGGGGGTAGGGCAAGAGACCCAGTACTTC.

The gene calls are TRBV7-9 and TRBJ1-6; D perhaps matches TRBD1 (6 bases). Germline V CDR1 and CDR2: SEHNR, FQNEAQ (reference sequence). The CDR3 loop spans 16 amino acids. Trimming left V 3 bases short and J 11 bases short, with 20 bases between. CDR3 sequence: CASSFSARDTYPPLHF. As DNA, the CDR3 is TGTGCCAGCAGCTTTAGCGCCAGGGACACCTATCCACCCCTCCACTTT. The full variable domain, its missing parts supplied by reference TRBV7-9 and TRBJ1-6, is DTGVSQNPRHKITKRGQNVTFRCDPISEHNRLYWYRQTLGQGPEFLTYFQNEAQLEKSRLLSDRFSAERPKGSFSTLEIQRTEQGDSAMYLCASSFSARDTYPPLHFGNGTRLTVT.

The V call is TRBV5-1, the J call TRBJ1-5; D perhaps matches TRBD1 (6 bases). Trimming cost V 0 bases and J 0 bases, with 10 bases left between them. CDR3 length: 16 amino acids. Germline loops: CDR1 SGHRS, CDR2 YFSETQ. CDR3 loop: CASSLGDTISNQPQHF. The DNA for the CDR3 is TGCGCCAGCAGCTTGGGGGACACCATTAGCAATCAGCCCCAGCATTTT.

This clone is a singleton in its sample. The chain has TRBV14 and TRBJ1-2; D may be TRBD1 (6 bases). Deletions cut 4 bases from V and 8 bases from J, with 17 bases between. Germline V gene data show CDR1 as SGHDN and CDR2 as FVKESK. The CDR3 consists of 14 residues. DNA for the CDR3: TGTGCCAGCAGCCCCCGCGGATGGGGGGGCGGCTACACCTTC. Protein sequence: CASSPRGWGGGYTF.

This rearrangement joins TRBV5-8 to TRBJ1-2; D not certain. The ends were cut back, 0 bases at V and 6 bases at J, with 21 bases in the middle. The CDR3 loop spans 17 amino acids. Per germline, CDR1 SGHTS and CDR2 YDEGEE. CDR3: CASSLAGELNLGHGYTF. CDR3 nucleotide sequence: TGTGCCAGCAGCTTGGCCGGGGAGTTGAATCTGGGTCATGGCTACACCTTC.

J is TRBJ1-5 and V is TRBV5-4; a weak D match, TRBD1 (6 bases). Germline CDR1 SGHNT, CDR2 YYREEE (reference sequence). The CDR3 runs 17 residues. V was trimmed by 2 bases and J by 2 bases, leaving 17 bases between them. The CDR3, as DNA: TGTGCCAGCAGCTTTAGCCTCGCAGGGGTAGGCAATCAGCCCCAGCATTTT. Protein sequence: CASSFSLAGVGNQPQHF.

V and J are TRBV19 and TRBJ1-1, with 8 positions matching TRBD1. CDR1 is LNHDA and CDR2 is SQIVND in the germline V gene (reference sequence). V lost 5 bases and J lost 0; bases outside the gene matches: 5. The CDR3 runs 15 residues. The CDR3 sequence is CASSVQGAMNTEAFF. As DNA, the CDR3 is TGTGCCAGTAGTGTTCAGGGGGCTATGAACACTGAAGCTTTCTTT. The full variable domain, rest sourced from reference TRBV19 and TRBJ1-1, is DGGITQSPKYLFRKEGQNVTLSCEQNLNHDAMYWYRQDPGQGLRLIYYSQIVNDFQKGDIAEGYSVSREKKESFPLTVTSAQKNPTAFYLCASSVQGAMNTEAFFGQGTRLTVV.

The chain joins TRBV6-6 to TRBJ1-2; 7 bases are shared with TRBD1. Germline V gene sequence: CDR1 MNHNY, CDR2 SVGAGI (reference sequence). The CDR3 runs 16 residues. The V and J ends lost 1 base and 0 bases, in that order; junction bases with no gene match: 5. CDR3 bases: TGTGCCAGCAGTTACTGGGACAGAGATCCTAACTATGGCTACACCTTC. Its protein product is CASSYWDRDPNYGYTF.

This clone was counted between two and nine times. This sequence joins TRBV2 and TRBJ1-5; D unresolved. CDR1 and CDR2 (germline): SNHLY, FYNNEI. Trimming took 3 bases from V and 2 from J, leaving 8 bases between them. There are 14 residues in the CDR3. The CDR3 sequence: CASSDISGNQPQHF. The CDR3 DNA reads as TGTGCCAGCAGTGACATTTCGGGCAATCAGCCCCAGCATTTT.

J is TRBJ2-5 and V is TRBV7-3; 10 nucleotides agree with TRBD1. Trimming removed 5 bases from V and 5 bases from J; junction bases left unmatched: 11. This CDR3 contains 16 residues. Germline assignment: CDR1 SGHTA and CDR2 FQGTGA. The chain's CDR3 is CASSLLGQGLSETQYF. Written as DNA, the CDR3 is TGTGCCAGCAGCCTGTTGGGACAGGGGTTGAGCGAGACCCAGTACTTC.

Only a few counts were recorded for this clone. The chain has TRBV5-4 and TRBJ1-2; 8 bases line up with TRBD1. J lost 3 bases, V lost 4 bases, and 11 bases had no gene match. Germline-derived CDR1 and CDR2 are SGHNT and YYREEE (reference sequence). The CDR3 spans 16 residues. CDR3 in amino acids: CASSLFGRGLDYGYTF. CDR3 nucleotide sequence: TGTGCCAGCAGCCTTTTCGGCAGGGGGCTTGACTATGGCTACACCTTC.

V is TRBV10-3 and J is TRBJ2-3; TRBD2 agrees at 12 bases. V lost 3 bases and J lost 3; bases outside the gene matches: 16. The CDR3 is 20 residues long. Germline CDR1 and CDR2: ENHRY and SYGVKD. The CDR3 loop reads CAISDPGTGLAGGPTDTQYF. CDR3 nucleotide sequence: TGTGCCATCAGTGACCCCGGGACAGGGCTAGCGGGGGGGCCGACAGATACGCAGTATTTT.